This is a list of T cell receptor beta chains from one sample in a study of response to subunit inactivated influenza vaccine. TCRdb ran MiXCR on the RT-PCR reads and lists one entry per CDR3 protein. The table records more than 700,000 distinct CDR3 sequences, less than 25% of them present only once. Source: PBMCs from blood, taken 5 to 6 days after vaccination. These receptors all come from a man aged 50-59 years who received an inactivated influenza vaccine. CDR3s include the opening cysteine and the closing phenylalanine or tryptophan. D genes are given only for firm matches. For some rows the clone size is stated as once, few or many, or as a class when expanded; others skip it.

clone size,D gene,J gene,V gene,CDR3 DNA,CDR3 protein
.,TRBD2,TRBJ2-5,TRBV20-1,TGCAGTGCTAGAGATCTGCCCCGGCGGGGGGGGACTTCCCAAGAGACCCAGTACTTC,CSARDLPRRGGTSQETQYF
many,TRBD2,TRBJ2-3,TRBV5-1,TGCGCCAGCAGCACTCGACTAGCGGGGGGCCTTCATACGCAGTATTTT,CASSTRLAGGLHTQYF
few,.,TRBJ2-4,TRBV6-1,TGTGCCAGCAGGATTTCGGACGTCGGGGGCATTCAGTACTTC,CASRISDVGGIQYF
.,.,TRBJ1-6,TRBV20-1,TGCAGTGCTAGAGGAAGCCTTCGGGATTGGGCTAATTCACCCCTCCACTTT,CSARGSLRDWANSPLHF
few,TRBD2,TRBJ2-2,TRBV27,TGTGCCAGCACTTTTAGAGCGGGTCTGCTAGCGGGAGGGCCCAAAGACACCGGGGAGCTGTTTTTT,CASTFRAGLLAGGPKDTGELFF
.,.,TRBJ2-7,TRBV6-2/TRBV6-3,TGTGCCAGCAGTACCGGGGGAAGACACGAGCAGTACTTC,CASSTGGRHEQYF
few,.,TRBJ1-2,TRBV4-3,TGCGCCAGCAGCCAAGAAAGGCAGTTTAACTATGGCTACACCTTC,CASSQERQFNYGYTF
.,TRBD1,TRBJ1-2,TRBV7-2,TGTGCCAGCAGCTTGATGCTAGGACAGGACGGTGGCTACACCTTC,CASSLMLGQDGGYTF
many,TRBD2,TRBJ2-7,TRBV7-6,TGTGCCAGCAGCTTAGCAGGGGACTACTACGAGCAGTACTTC,CASSLAGDYYEQYF
few,.,TRBJ2-1,TRBV20-1,TGCAGTGCTAGAGATGTGGGATATGAGCAGTTCTTC,CSARDVGYEQFF
.,.,TRBJ2-1,TRBV7-8,TGTGCCAGCAGGCCGACAGTCTCCTCCTACAATGAGCAGTTCTTC,CASRPTVSSYNEQFF
many,.,TRBJ2-7,TRBV29-1,TGCAGCGTTGAATTCAGCAGCCACGAGCAGTACTTC,CSVEFSSHEQYF
.,.,TRBJ2-2,TRBV9,TGTGCCAGCAGCGTAGCACAGGCGGCCACCGGGGAGCTGTTTTTT,CASSVAQAATGELFF
.,TRBD1,TRBJ1-2,TRBV29-1,TGCAGCGTGGGGACAGGGACCTTGGTTGGCTACACCTTC,CSVGTGTLVGYTF
.,.,TRBJ1-3,TRBV10-3,TGTGCCATCAGTATAGGGGGGACCTCTGGAAACACCATATATTTT,CAISIGGTSGNTIYF
.,.,TRBJ1-2,TRBV5-1,TGCGCCAGCAGCGCGGCGGAAAACTATGGCTACACCTTC,CASSAAENYGYTF
few,.,TRBJ2-3,TRBV4-2,TGTGCCAGCAGCCAACAAAGACAGGTCGCGGGCACAGATACGCAGTATTTT,CASSQQRQVAGTDTQYF
.,.,TRBJ1-3,TRBV15,TGTGCCACCAGCAGAGGTACCTACTCTGGAAACACCATATATTTT,CATSRGTYSGNTIYF
.,TRBD2,TRBJ2-5,TRBV9,TGTGCCAGCAGCGTAGCTAGCGGGGGGCAAGAGACCCAGTACTTC,CASSVASGGQETQYF
.,.,TRBJ2-3,TRBV12-3/TRBV12-4,TGTGCCAGCACTTTTGGGTCGACAGATACGCAGTATTTT,CASTFGSTDTQYF
.,TRBD2,TRBJ2-5,TRBV7-2,TGTGCCAGCAGCTTAGGTGCAGCGGGGGGAGAGACCCAGTACTTC,CASSLGAAGGETQYF
.,TRBD2,TRBJ2-1,TRBV10-3,TGTGCCATCAGTTCTAGCGGCCAGACCGACAATGAGCAGTTCTTC,CAISSSGQTDNEQFF
few,TRBD1,TRBJ2-7,TRBV5-6,TGTGCCAGCAGCTGGACAGGATTCTCCTACGAGCAGTACTTC,CASSWTGFSYEQYF
.,TRBD2,TRBJ2-1,TRBV5-1,TGCGCCAGCAGCTTTCGGCCTACCGGGACTAGCGGGGTACGTCCCGAGCAGTTCTTC,CASSFRPTGTSGVRPEQFF
many,TRBD2,TRBJ2-1,TRBV7-2,TGTGCCAGCAGCTTAGGTCTAGCGGGAGAGGTTGAGCAGTTCTTC,CASSLGLAGEVEQFF
few,.,TRBJ2-7,TRBV4-3,TGCGCCAGCAGCCAAGGCCGGCGAGGCGAGCAGTACTTC,CASSQGRRGEQYF
many,.,TRBJ2-7,TRBV28,TGTGCCAGCAGTTTGAGGGGCCCGAGCTCCTACGAGCAGTACTTC,CASSLRGPSSYEQYF
many,.,TRBJ2-7,TRBV21-1,TGTGCCAGCAGCAAACTCTCCGGGACAACCTACGAGCAGTACTTC,CASSKLSGTTYEQYF
few,TRBD2,TRBJ2-7,TRBV29-1,TGCAGCGTGCGAGCGGGGGGAGGAGTAGGGCAGTACTTC,CSVRAGGGVGQYF
.,TRBD1,TRBJ2-7,TRBV7-2,TGTGCCAGCAGCTTCCGGACAGGCCTCTCCTACGAGCAGTACTTC,CASSFRTGLSYEQYF
.,.,TRBJ2-2,TRBV6-5,TGTGCCAGCAGTTACCCGGCGTCCCGGACCGGGGAGCTGTTTTTT,CASSYPASRTGELFF
.,TRBD2,TRBJ2-5,TRBV7-9,TGTGCCAGCAGCCCTAGGGGCGGGACTAGACAAGAGACCCAGTACTTC,CASSPRGGTRQETQYF
.,TRBD2,TRBJ2-7,TRBV20-1,TGCAGTGCTAGATCGTCTAGCGGGAGCTCCTACGAGCAGTACTTC,CSARSSSGSSYEQYF
many,.,TRBJ1-1,TRBV12-3/TRBV12-4,TGTGCCAGCATGTTGGTACTGAACACTGAAGCTTTCTTT,CASMLVLNTEAFF
.,.,TRBJ2-2,TRBV6-1,TGTGCCAGCAGTCCCCAAGGGCGGTACTCCGGGGAGCTGTTTTTT,CASSPQGRYSGELFF